A selection of T cell receptor beta chains follows, all from one sample in a study of T cell responses to AZD1222 COVID-19 vaccine. The table came from immunoSEQ multiplex PCR; TCRdb's copy has only in-frame clones and leaves some out. The data show around 99,000 clones, with roughly 90% seen just once and roughly 9% held by the top ten. The source was peripheral blood, collected 28 days after the second AZD1222 dose. Every receptor here comes from an adult who received the AZD1222 COVID-19 vaccine. CDR3s include the opening cysteine and the closing phenylalanine or tryptophan.

cdr3_length: 12; v_call: TRBV2; cdr3_aa: CASTDREGKLFF
cdr3_length: 14; v_call: TRBV27; cdr3_aa: CASSLVDRSEEQYF
cdr3_length: 14; v_call: TRBV4-2; cdr3_aa: CASSQNRGIYEQYF
cdr3_length: 17; v_call: TRBV28; cdr3_aa: CASTTPVLGADNQPQHF
cdr3_length: 15; v_call: TRBV7-9; cdr3_aa: CASSPGGQGSYEQYF
cdr3_length: 17; v_call: TRBV7-2; cdr3_aa: CASSLIMFGGDYNEQFF
cdr3_length: 16; v_call: TRBV28; cdr3_aa: CASQGGGEVSYNEQFF
cdr3_length: 13; v_call: TRBV4-1; cdr3_aa: CASSQDRNSPLHF
cdr3_length: 19; v_call: TRBV7-9; cdr3_aa: CASSPEGQRGGGGNQPQHF
cdr3_length: 14; v_call: TRBV3-1/TRBV3-2; cdr3_aa: CASSPTRTAAEAFF
cdr3_length: 15; v_call: TRBV6-5; cdr3_aa: CASSPRTGGTDTQYF
cdr3_length: 16; v_call: TRBV6-1; cdr3_aa: CASSEAEQRGGSPLHF
cdr3_length: 14; v_call: TRBV7-9; cdr3_aa: CASSPGQGNTEAFF
cdr3_length: 16; v_call: TRBV4-1; cdr3_aa: CASSQPLRTGNTEAFF
cdr3_length: 15; v_call: TRBV5-1; cdr3_aa: CASSSQGAVNEKLFF